The clone carrying this TCR beta chain occurred a few times. The sample originates from a study of patients and donors after allogeneic stem cell transplantation. This CDR3 has 15 residues. Losses at the gene ends were 5 bases for V and 9 bases for J; bases not matched to a gene: 12. Per germline, CDR1 MNHEY and CDR2 SMNVEV (reference sequence). TCRdb re-derived calls from the RT-PCR reads in MiXCR, one entry per CDR3 protein. The sample contains some 230,000 distinct CDR3 sequences, around an eighth of which appear only once. Sequenced: blood, either unsorted or a sorted T cell fraction (not recorded which). This clonotype originated in a human donor who was either an allogeneic HSCT recipient or a stem cell or donor lymphocyte infusion donor (not recorded which). It is not recorded whose cells these are; they may come from a transplant donor. The chain couples TRBV27 to TRBJ1-2; TRBD1 aligns across 10 bases. For the CDR3, the DNA is TGTGCCAGCAGTCCTACGACAGGGGGCGCCATAAGCTACACCTTC. Protein: CASSPTTGGAISYTF.